These T cell receptor beta chains were read from a single sample in a study of spatial heterogeneity in lung cancer. TCRdb processed the 5' RACE reads anew with MiXCR; each CDR3 protein has one entry. The sample contains about 5,600 distinct CDR3 sequences, roughly 7.4% of which appear only once. The source material was lung tumor tissue, sampled at surgery. Receptor source: a female donor with early-stage non-small cell lung cancer. The CDR3 runs from the conserved cysteine through the conserved F or W. The D gene is left open where the match is weak. Size values are once, few and many counts, or a class for expanded clones, and some rows have none.

TRBJ2-3 | - | many | TRBV4-3 | TGCGCCAGCAGCCAAGATTACAAGGGCAGGCCAGATACGCAGTATTTT | CASSQDYKGRPDTQYF
TRBJ2-2 | TRBD1 | medium-sized | TRBV2 | TGTGCCAGCAGTGGACAGGGGGCCAACACCGGGGAGCTGTTTTTT | CASSGQGANTGELFF
TRBJ2-7 | TRBD1 | medium-sized | TRBV10-3 | TGTGCCATCAGGTCGGGACAGGAACCCTACGAGCAGTACTTC | CAIRSGQEPYEQYF
TRBJ1-2 | - | few | TRBV28 | TGTGCCAGCCGGAACAGGGTCAACTATGGCTACACCTTC | CASRNRVNYGYTF
TRBJ2-2 | TRBD1 | - | TRBV12-3/TRBV12-4 | TGTGCCGGCAGTCATGGGACAGGGAACACCGGGGAGCTGTTTTTT | CAGSHGTGNTGELFF
TRBJ2-2 | TRBD2 | many | TRBV7-2 | TGTGCCAGCAGCTCGCCGGGACTAGCGGGAGGCGGAACCGGGGAGCTGTTTTTT | CASSSPGLAGGGTGELFF
TRBJ2-5 | - | once | TRBV2 | TGTGCCAGCAGTGCTCGTCTACCACGAGAGACCCAGTACTTC | CASSARLPRETQYF
TRBJ2-3 | - | many | TRBV6-5 | TGTGATCCCGGGCTCCTTTTTCCTACAGATACGCAGTATTTT | CDPGLLFPTDTQYF
TRBJ1-2 | TRBD1 | many | TRBV3-1 | TGTGCCAGCAGCCAAGGGACAGGGACCTATGGCTACACCTTC | CASSQGTGTYGYTF
TRBJ1-5 | - | - | TRBV11-2 | TGTGCCAGCAGCCTCTCAGACAGTAATAAGCCCCAGCATTTT | CASSLSDSNKPQHF
TRBJ2-7 | TRBD1 | medium-sized | TRBV7-6 | TGTGCCAGCAGCTCCGGGACAGGGGCGACCTACGAGCAGTACTTC | CASSSGTGATYEQYF
TRBJ2-7 | - | many | TRBV25-1 | TGTGCCAGCTCTGGCCAGGGTGTCTCCTACGAGCAGTACTTC | CASSGQGVSYEQYF
TRBJ1-3 | - | many | TRBV20-1 | TGCAGTGCTAGCACGGGAAGCTCTGGAAACACCATATATTTT | CSASTGSSGNTIYF